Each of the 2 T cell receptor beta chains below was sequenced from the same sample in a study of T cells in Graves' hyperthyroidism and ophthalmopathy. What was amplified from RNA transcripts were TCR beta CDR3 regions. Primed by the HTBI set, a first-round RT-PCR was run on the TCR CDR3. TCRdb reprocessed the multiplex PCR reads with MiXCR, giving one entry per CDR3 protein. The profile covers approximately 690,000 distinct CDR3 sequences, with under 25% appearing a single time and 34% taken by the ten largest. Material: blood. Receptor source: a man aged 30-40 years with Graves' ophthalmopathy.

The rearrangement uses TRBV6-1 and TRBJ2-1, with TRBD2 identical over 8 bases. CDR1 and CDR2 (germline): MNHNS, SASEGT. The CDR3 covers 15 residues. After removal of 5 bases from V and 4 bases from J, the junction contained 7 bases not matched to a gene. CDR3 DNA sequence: TGTGCCAGCAGTCCTAGCGGGCGGACGTACAATGAGCAGTTCTTC. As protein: CASSPSGRTYNEQFF.

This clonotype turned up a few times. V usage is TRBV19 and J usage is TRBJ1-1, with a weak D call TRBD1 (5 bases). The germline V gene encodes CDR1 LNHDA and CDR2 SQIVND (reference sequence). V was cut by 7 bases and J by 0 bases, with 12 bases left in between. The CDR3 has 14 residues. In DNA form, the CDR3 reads TGTGCCAGTAACATGGGGCAGTTGAACACTGAAGCTTTCTTT. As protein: CASNMGQLNTEAFF.